The 4 T cell receptor beta chains given below trace back to one sample, sequenced in a study of molecular identifiers for immune sequencing clone quantification (dated by TCRdb to 2016 to 2019). The method was PCR. The instrument was an Illumina HiSeq 4000. The raw public data were reprocessed by TCRdb itself: fastp quality trimming at Q25, MiXCR clonotype calling, in-frame beta chains only. Each entry is one CDR3 protein sequence, shown with its most common DNA and genes. The sample data list around 470,000 distinct CDR3 sequences, and 20% to 25% of these were observed just once. Clones ranked in the top ten supply approximately 0.8% of the sample. Sequencing was performed on naive CD8+ T cells from blood, with Jurkat cell RNA spiked in. What this sample's cell subset or site label stands for: FACS-sorted CD8+CD4-CCR7+CD45RA+ naive T cells. Receptors originate from a human donor in good health. Some libraries in this study had Jurkat cell RNA spiked in.

This clonotype was counted at least ten times. J is TRBJ2-5 and V is TRBV5-1; either TRBD1 or TRBD2 may supply D (5 bases each). V was clipped by 1 base and J by 1 base, with 14 bases between them. CDR3 length: 16 residues. The germline CDR1 and CDR2 sequences are SGHRS and YFSETQ. Here the CDR3 DNA reads TGCGCCAGCAGCTTGTGGGCAGGGAGTGCCCAAGAGACCCAGTACTTC. It yields the protein CASSLWAGSAQETQYF.

Points on this clonotype: A much more abundant neighbour one base away suggests this may be a read error. This chain joins TRBV7-8 and TRBJ2-5; 7 nucleotides agree with TRBD2. CDR1 SGHVS and CDR2 FQNEAQ come from the germline V gene. This CDR3 comprises 14 residues. CDR3 region: CANSLVGGGETQYF. CDR3 bases: TGTGCCAACAGCTTAGTTGGCGGGGGAGAGACCCAGTACTTC. Variable domain in full (rest from reference TRBV7-8 and TRBJ2-5): GAGVSQSPRYKVAKRGQDVALRCDPISGHVSLFWYQQALGQGPEFLTYFQNEAQLDKSGLPSDRFFAERPEGSVSTLKIQRTQQEDSAVYLCANSLVGGGETQYFGPGTRLLVL.

This chain connects TRBV6-6 to TRBJ2-1; D is perhaps TRBD1 (5 bases). The germline V and J ends were trimmed by 2 bases and 2 bases, with 13 bases remaining between them. Looked up from germline, CDR1 is MNHNY and CDR2 is SVGAGI (reference sequence). This CDR3 region has 16 residues. CDR3 nucleotide sequence: TGTGCCAGCAGTTACACAGGCAGGGTCCCCTACAATGAGCAGTTCTTC. It is translated as CASSYTGRVPYNEQFF.

This clonotype has at least ten counts. The CDR3 is CASSDHSYEQYF. CDR3 sequence (DNA): TGTGCCAGCAGTGACCACTCCTACGAGCAGTACTTC. The chain couples TRBV25-1 to TRBJ2-7; D gene uncertain. Germline V gene sequence: CDR1 MGHDK, CDR2 SYGVNS. The CDR3 has 12 residues. V lost 3 bases and J lost 0, with 3 bases in between.